These 31 T cell receptor beta chains share one sample of origin, sequenced in a study of T cells after yellow fever vaccination. MiXCR, applied by TCRdb to the 5' RACE reads, yields one record per CDR3 protein. The data show 300,000 to 400,000 distinct CDR3 sequences, approximately 4.2% seen once. The starting material was PBMCs, obtained 5 days after the yellow fever booster vaccination. All receptors come from a man aged 18 to 30 who received the YFV17D yellow fever vaccine.

The chain carries TRBV5-1 and TRBJ1-2; D not certain. CDR1 and CDR2 (germline): SGHRS, YFSETQ. This CDR3 comprises 14 residues. The ends were cut back, 2 bases at V and 6 bases at J, with 14 bases in the middle. CDR3 protein: CASSFSPTGDGYTF. As DNA, the CDR3 is TGCGCCAGCAGCTTTTCCCCGACTGGGGATGGCTACACCTTC. Complete variable domain (other parts from reference TRBV5-1 and TRBJ1-2): KAGVTQTPRYLIKTRGQQVTLSCSPISGHRSVSWYQQTPGQGLQFLFEYFSETQRNKGNFPGRFSGRQFSNSRSEMNVSTLELGDSALYLCASSFSPTGDGYTFGSGTRLTVV.

This clonotype was picked up many times. This chain uses TRBV6-5 with TRBJ1-5; no clear D gene. The CDR3 is made up of 13 amino acids. CDR1 MNHEY and CDR2 SVGAGI come from the germline V gene. V lost 4 bases to trimming and J lost 4 bases, with 8 bases between them. CDR3 nucleotide sequence: TGTGCCAGCAGTTGGGCCTTAAATCAGCCCCAGCATTTT. Encoded protein: CASSWALNQPQHF.

At least ten counts were recorded for this clonotype. This sequence joins TRBV5-1 and TRBJ2-5; TRBD1 matches at 9 bases. The CDR3 is 14 amino acids. The germline CDR1 and CDR2 sequences are SGHRS and YFSETQ. V shed 4 bases, J shed 5 bases, and the junction held 6 bases outside the gene matches. The chain's CDR3 is CASSPDRGEETQYF. The CDR3 DNA sequence: TGCGCCAGCAGCCCCGACAGGGGGGAGGAGACCCAGTACTTC.

Of note for this clonotype: This sequence may be a read error, since a much larger clone differs from it by one base. The CDR3 nucleotides read TGTGCCAGCAGCGTAGGGGGGGAACCGGCGGCTTTCTTT. Its translation: CASSVGGEPAAFF. J is TRBJ1-1 and V is TRBV9; tentative D call: TRBD1 (5 bases). The length of the CDR3 is 13 residues. In germline, CDR1 is SGDLS, CDR2 YYNGEE. Trimming took 0 bases from V and 11 from J, leaving 14 bases between them.

At least ten counts were recorded for this clonotype. The junction differs from germline at one of its ends, possibly a read error. The rearrangement joins TRBV6-2 or TRBV6-3 to TRBJ2-7, with TRBD1 identical over 7 bases. The germline V gene encodes CDR1 MNHEY and CDR2 SVGEGT. This CDR3 has 14 amino acids. The chain's CDR3 is CASRTLRQGYGQYF. In nucleotides, the CDR3 is TGTGCCAGCAGGACACTGCGACAGGGTTACGGGCAGTACTTC.

Many counts were recorded for this clonotype. The chain is built from TRBV15 and TRBJ1-3; 8 positions agree with TRBD1. The CDR3 is made up of 16 amino acids. Germline V gene sequence: CDR1 LNHNV, CDR2 YYDKDF (reference sequence). The trim removed 6 bases at V and 0 bases at J, leaving 7 bases unmatched. CDR3 protein: CATRLTGDSSGNTIYF. DNA of the CDR3: TGTGCCACCAGACTGACAGGGGACAGCTCTGGAAACACCATATATTTT.

This clonotype appeared many times. The chain employs TRBV7-9 and TRBJ2-2; 8 nucleotides agree with TRBD1. V lost 3 bases, J lost 3 bases, and 9 bases stayed unmatched. Germline V gene lookup returns CDR1 SEHNR and CDR2 FQNEAQ (reference sequence). This CDR3 region has 17 residues. For the CDR3, the DNA is TGTGCCAGCAGCTTCCCCCAAGGACAGGGCGACACCGGGGAGCTGTTTTTT. This encodes CASSFPQGQGDTGELFF. Looking up the rest from reference TRBV7-9 and TRBJ2-2 gives the full variable domain: DTGVSQNPRHKITKRGQNVTFRCDPISEHNRLYWYRQTLGQGPEFLTYFQNEAQLEKSRLLSDRFSAERPKGSFSTLEIQRTEQGDSAMYLCASSFPQGQGDTGELFFGEGSRLTVL.

In this sample, this clonotype turned up a few times. The J gene is TRBJ2-3, the V gene TRBV7-2; D might be TRBD2 (6 bases). V lost 5 bases to trimming and J lost 3 bases, with 18 bases between them. The CDR3 contains 16 residues. Germline V lookup: CDR1 SGHTA, CDR2 FQGNSA. CDR3 nucleotide sequence: TGTGCCAGCAGCCCTCGAGGGAAGGGGAGGACAGATACGCAGTATTTT. Its translation is CASSPRGKGRTDTQYF.

This chain connects TRBV7-3 to TRBJ2-1; possible D gene TRBD2, 6 bases. Trimming took off 5 bases at V and 3 bases at J, with 14 bases between the two ends. The germline CDR1 and CDR2 sequences are SGHTA and FQGTGA. The CDR3 is 15 amino acids. This chain's CDR3 is CASSRGGTVYNEQFF. The CDR3 nucleotides are TGTGCCAGCAGCCGTGGTGGGACTGTCTACAATGAGCAGTTCTTC.

This clonotype was observed at least ten times. The gene calls are TRBV7-9 and TRBJ1-6, with D hard to call. V dropped 5 bases and J dropped 7 bases, with 12 bases sitting between them. CDR3 length: 14 amino acids. CDR1 is SEHNR and CDR2 is FQNEAQ in the germline V gene (reference sequence). The CDR3 DNA sequence: TGTGCCAGCAGCACCGGACCCAGCAATTCACCCCTCCACTTT. This sequence encodes CASSTGPSNSPLHF.

This clonotype came up many times. The genes are TRBV6-2 or TRBV6-3 and TRBJ2-7, with D perhaps matching TRBD1 (6 bases). Trimming left V 2 bases short and J 2 bases short, with 10 bases between. The CDR3 runs 14 residues. Germline V CDR1 and CDR2: MNHEY, SVGEGT. CDR3 protein: CASSYVRDTYEQYF. CDR3 bases: TGTGCCAGCAGTTACGTTCGGGACACCTACGAGCAGTACTTC.

This chain uses TRBV5-1 with TRBJ1-4, with 9 nucleotides matching TRBD1. This CDR3 region has 15 residues. Germline V gives CDR1 SGHRS, CDR2 YFSETQ. With 3 bases clipped from V and 8 bases from J, the junction kept 8 bases outside the gene matches. CDR3 in amino acids: CASSSTTGTGEKLFF. The CDR3 DNA sequence: TGCGCCAGCAGCTCTACAACCGGGACAGGGGAAAAACTGTTTTTT.

The chain joins TRBV5-6 to TRBJ1-2; TRBD1 agrees at 7 bases. This CDR3 spans 13 amino acids. Trimming at V came to 4 bases and at J to 6 bases, leaving 6 bases not matched to a gene. CDR1 SGHDT and CDR2 YYEEEE come from the germline V gene. The CDR3 loop reads CASSLTGTDGYTF. CDR3 DNA sequence: TGTGCCAGCAGCCTCACCGGGACAGATGGCTACACCTTC.

This clonotype has more than one count but fewer than ten. The gene calls are TRBV7-9 and TRBJ1-3; 8 nucleotides agree with TRBD1. The germline V gene encodes CDR1 SEHNR and CDR2 FQNEAQ (reference sequence). J lost 3 bases, V lost 5 bases, and 9 bases had no gene match. This CDR3 contains 16 residues. The CDR3 DNA sequence: TGTGCCAGCAGCACCCGGACAGGGTCTAGTGGAAACACCATATATTTT. It translates to CASSTRTGSSGNTIYF. The full variable domain, in which reference TRBV7-9 and TRBJ1-3 provide the parts outside the CDR3, is DTGVSQNPRHKITKRGQNVTFRCDPISEHNRLYWYRQTLGQGPEFLTYFQNEAQLEKSRLLSDRFSAERPKGSFSTLEIQRTEQGDSAMYLCASSTRTGSSGNTIYFGEGSWLTVV.

This clonotype has a count of ten or more. The chain joins TRBV3-1 to TRBJ2-5; a possible D gene is TRBD2 (5 bases). CDR3 length equals 16 residues. Germline CDR1 and CDR2: LGHDT and YNNKEL (reference sequence). Deletions cut 0 bases from V and 3 bases from J, with 14 bases between. CDR3 sequence: CASSQDWRAREETQYF. CDR3 DNA sequence: TGTGCCAGCAGCCAAGATTGGCGGGCCCGGGAAGAGACCCAGTACTTC.

This clonotype was observed a few times. The V and J genes are TRBV5-1 and TRBJ2-7; D possibly corresponds to TRBD1 (6 bases). Germline loops: CDR1 SGHRS, CDR2 YFSETQ. The CDR3 is 14 amino acids. V lost 4 bases and J lost 2, with 13 bases in between. The CDR3 sequence: CASSLDRFPYEQYV. CDR3 bases: TGCGCCAGCAGCCTCGACAGGTTTCCCTACGAGCAGTACGTC.

This clonotype appeared many times. CDR3 residues: CASSYYRGSYEQYF. CDR3 bases: TGTGCCAGCAGTTACTACCGGGGATCCTACGAGCAGTACTTC. The chain couples TRBV6-2 or TRBV6-3 to TRBJ2-7; tentatively, D is TRBD2 (5 bases). V lost 1 base and J 1 base, leaving 8 bases between the germline ends. This CDR3 is built from 14 residues. In germline, CDR1 is MNHEY, CDR2 SVGEGT.

The rearrangement joins TRBV12-3 or TRBV12-4 to TRBJ1-1; D remains unclear. V gave up 7 bases and J gave up 1 base, with 13 bases separating them. The CDR3 runs 14 residues. CDR3 in amino acids: CASIQSGRNTEAFF. The DNA for the CDR3 is TGTGCCAGCATTCAATCAGGACGGAACACTGAAGCTTTCTTT.

This clonotype was recorded at least ten times. V and J are TRBV18 and TRBJ2-5; no clear D. Trimming left V 3 bases short and J 0 bases short, with 2 bases between. In germline, CDR1 is KGHSH, CDR2 LQKENI. There are 12 residues in the CDR3. The CDR3 DNA is TGTGCCAGCTCACCTGACCAAGAGACCCAGTACTTC. Translating it yields CASSPDQETQYF.

This clonotype appeared a few times. This rearrangement joins TRBV7-2 to TRBJ1-3, with D unclear. Trimming left V 5 bases short and J 7 bases short, with 12 bases between. Germline V gene lookup returns CDR1 SGHTA and CDR2 FQGNSA. This CDR3 is built from 13 residues. The CDR3 DNA reads TGTGCCAGCAGCCCAACAGTGGGCAACACCATATATTTT. Its translation is CASSPTVGNTIYF.

This clonotype occurred a few times. The V call is TRBV6-5, the J call TRBJ2-7; weak D call: TRBD2 (7 bases). The germline V and J ends were trimmed by 7 bases and 6 bases, with 10 bases remaining between them. The CDR3 extends over 11 amino acids. Germline V gene data show CDR1 as MNHEY and CDR2 as SVGAGI. The CDR3 spells CASKRGGEQYF. The CDR3 DNA sequence: TGTGCCAGCAAAAGGGGGGGCGAGCAGTACTTC.

This clonotype was recorded many times. The chain employs TRBV11-2 and TRBJ2-7; D possibly corresponds to TRBD2 (5 bases). CDR1 and CDR2 from the germline V gene are SGHAT and FQNNGV. Trimming left V 5 bases short and J 3 bases short, with 11 bases between. The CDR3 is made up of 13 amino acids. CDR3 protein: CASSEGTGYEQYF. The CDR3 region has the DNA TGTGCCAGCAGCGAGGGAACGGGCTACGAGCAGTACTTC.

This clonotype was detected many times. The V gene is TRBV6-4, the J gene TRBJ2-3; 9 positions agree with TRBD2. The CDR3 consists of 15 residues. With V trimmed by 3 bases and J by 4 bases, 5 bases remained unmatched. Germline CDR1 is MRHNA and CDR2 is SNTAGT. The CDR3 protein is CASSEGGGAADTQYF. DNA of the CDR3: TGTGCCAGCAGTGAAGGCGGGGGGGCCGCAGATACGCAGTATTTT.

In its sample, this clonotype was seen a few times. This may arise from a read error, as a much more abundant clone is one base away. The chain combines TRBV27 with TRBJ2-2, with a tentative D call TRBD1 (6 bases). The CDR3 runs 14 residues. Trimming pared 2 bases from V and 5 bases from J, leaving 9 bases between. Looked up from germline, CDR1 is MNHEY and CDR2 is SMNVEV (reference sequence). CDR3 coding DNA: TGTGCCAGCAGTTTACTGGGGGCGACCGGGGAGCTGTTTTTT. Translation gives CASSLLGATGELFF.

V usage is TRBV7-6 and J usage is TRBJ2-2; TRBD1 agrees at 9 bases. The CDR3 spans 16 residues. Germline-derived CDR1 and CDR2 are SGHVS and FNYEAQ. V trimming: 0 bases; J trimming: 6 bases; junction bases outside the gene matches: 5. DNA for the CDR3: TGTGCCAGCAGCTTAGCGGACAGGGGAAAAGCCGGGGAGCTGTTTTTT. Its protein is CASSLADRGKAGELFF.

Here the CDR3 reads CSGQEVNPTNYGYTF. The DNA of the CDR3 is TGCAGCGGTCAGGAAGTAAATCCCACTAACTATGGCTACACCTTC. The chain uses TRBV29-1 and TRBJ1-2; D gene uncertain. Per the germline V gene, CDR1 is SQVTM and CDR2 is ANQGSEA. This CDR3 region has 15 residues. V was trimmed by 7 bases and J by 0 bases, leaving 18 bases between them.

This clonotype was detected a few times. This sequence joins TRBV2 and TRBJ1-2; 7 positions match TRBD1. Germline CDR1 SNHLY, CDR2 FYNNEI. The CDR3 loop spans 14 amino acids. V shed 3 bases, J shed 8 bases, and the junction held 9 bases outside the gene matches. The CDR3 spells CASSDRTGGAGYTF. The CDR3 DNA is TGTGCCAGCAGTGATCGGACAGGTGGGGCGGGCTACACCTTC. The entire variable domain, with the rest obtained from reference TRBV2 and TRBJ1-2, is as follows: EPEVTQTPSHQVTQMGQEVILRCVPISNHLYFYWYRQILGQKVEFLVSFYNNEISEKSEIFDDQFSVERPDGSNFTLKIRSTKLEDSAMYFCASSDRTGGAGYTFGSGTRLTVV.

There are many counts of this clonotype. The chain carries TRBV7-2 and TRBJ2-7; D is perhaps TRBD2 (5 bases). V was clipped by 1 base and J by 6 bases, with 13 bases between them. Germline CDR1 is SGHTA and CDR2 is FQGNSA. This CDR3 has 14 residues. Here the CDR3 DNA reads TGTGCCAGCAGCTTAGGAGACGGGGTAGGCGAGCAGTACGTC. Translated, it gives CASSLGDGVGEQYV.

Only a few counts were recorded for this clonotype. The CDR3 DNA reads as TGTGCCAGCAGCTTAGATGTCAGGTCTAGGGAGCAGTACTTC. Translating it yields CASSLDVRSREQYF. The chain is built from TRBV11-2 and TRBJ2-7, with D hard to call. Per germline, CDR1 SGHAT and CDR2 FQNNGV. Between the trimmed V and J ends, which lost 0 bases and 7 bases, there was a span of 13 bases. This CDR3 has 14 residues.

In its sample, this clonotype was seen many times. The gene calls are TRBV7-9 and TRBJ1-3, with D possibly being TRBD1 (6 bases). Trimming left V 3 bases short and J 7 bases short, with 10 bases between. Germline-derived CDR1 and CDR2 are SEHNR and FQNEAQ (reference sequence). This CDR3 is 13 amino acids long. The CDR3 DNA follows: TGTGCCAGCAGCTTTGGGCAGGGGAACACCATATATTTT. It yields the protein CASSFGQGNTIYF.

At least ten counts were recorded for this clonotype. The rearrangement links TRBV19 to TRBJ2-2; perhaps TRBD2 as D (5 bases). Per germline, CDR1 LNHDA and CDR2 SQIVND (reference sequence). The CDR3 extends over 12 amino acids. V lost 9 bases and J lost 3, with 8 bases in between. CDR3 sequence reads: CASPGDTGELFF. CDR3 bases: TGTGCCAGCCCCGGGGACACCGGGGAGCTGTTTTTT.